The clone carrying this T cell receptor beta chain was picked up a small number of times. Its antigen remains unidentified. RNA transcripts yielded amplified TCR beta CDR3 regions. The primer set for the first-round RT-PCR of the TCR CDR3 was HTBI. TCRdb re-called the multiplex PCR reads with MiXCR, one entry per CDR3 protein. Altogether 600,000 or so distinct CDR3 sequences are present, around 45% being singletons, with the ten largest covering 6.5% to 9%. This sample was taken from a study of T cells in Graves' hyperthyroidism and ophthalmopathy. An absence of ophthalmopathy progression within 18 months meant stable Graves' hyperthyroidism. Those with hyperthyroidism were 18 to 65 years old, newly diagnosed, and ill for under 2 months. On the basis of clinical symptoms, serum thyroxine and TRAb, thyroid ultrasound and orbital computed tomography, diagnoses were made. Notes on the study in general: Among clonotypes expanded in thyroid above 0.001, most were also found in blood.

This TCR came from a woman aged 18-29 years with Graves' hyperthyroidism. Material: peripheral blood or thyroid tissue (not recorded which).

CDR3 protein: CASSLDVGNTEAFF. The CDR3 DNA is TGCGCCAGCAGCTTGGACGTCGGGAACACTGAAGCTTTCTTT. V gene TRBV5-1 combines with J gene TRBJ1-1; no definite D call. In germline, CDR1 is SGHRS, CDR2 YFSETQ. The length of the CDR3 is 14 residues. Trimming removed 0 bases from V and 1 base from J, with 7 bases in between.